These 25 T cell receptor beta chains came from one sample sequenced in a study of blood T cell repertoires in COVID-19. The repertoire was sequenced with immunoSEQ multiplex PCR; TCRdb's copy has only in-frame clones and lacks some. This table has under 250,000 clones, about 87% appearing once. Sequenced: PBMCs or T cells enriched from blood (not recorded which). Receptors were obtained from a woman aged 40 to 49 who had been exposed to COVID-19.

The chain recombines TRBV13 with TRBJ2-1, with 9 bases lining up with TRBD2. V lost 5 bases to trimming and J lost 10 bases; unmatched junction nucleotides: 12. Germline CDR1 and CDR2: PRHDT and FYEKMQ (reference sequence). The CDR3 contains 15 residues. The CDR3 DNA reads TGTGCCAGCAGCCTACCACTAGCGGGCCCGGGAGAGCAGTTCTTC. The encoded protein is CASSLPLAGPGEQFF.

This clone was recorded once. This chain uses TRBV7-9 with TRBJ1-3, with 7 bases matching TRBD1. The CDR3 length is 17 residues. The V gene end was trimmed by 5 bases and the J gene end by 3 bases; junction bases not matched to a gene: 13. Germline-derived CDR1 and CDR2 are SEHNR and FQNEAQ (reference sequence). CDR3 amino acids: CASSTTGKQAFGNTIYF. The CDR3 bases are TGTGCCAGCAGCACGACAGGGAAACAAGCCTTTGGAAACACCATATATTTT.

The table lists this clone with a few counts. The chain links TRBV2 to TRBJ1-1; unclear D gene. Germline-derived CDR1 and CDR2 are SNHLY and FYNNEI. V shed 6 bases and J shed 1 base, with 18 bases lying between them. The length of the CDR3 is 16 residues. The CDR3 loop is CASRDGSPLRNTEAFF. CDR3 in DNA: TGTGCCAGCAGGGACGGGAGCCCTCTCAGGAACACTGAAGCTTTCTTT. The full variable domain, rest sourced from reference TRBV2 and TRBJ1-1, is EPEVTQTPSHQVTQMGQEVILRCVPISNHLYFYWYRQILGQKVEFLVSFYNNEISEKSEIFDDQFSVERPDGSNFTLKIRSTKLEDSAMYFCASRDGSPLRNTEAFFGQGTRLTVV.

The chain is built from TRBV7-4 and TRBJ2-7, with TRBD2 matching 10 bases. Germline CDR1 SGHVT, CDR2 SQSDAQ. The V gene end was trimmed by 6 bases and the J gene end by 1 base; junction bases not matched to a gene: 12. The CDR3 loop spans 17 amino acids. The DNA for the CDR3 is TGTGCCAGCAGTATAAGCGGGAGGGCTTTTTTGTCCTACGAGCAGTACGTC. Its protein is CASSISGRAFLSYEQYV.

This rearrangement joins TRBV5-1 to TRBJ1-6, with 9 bases that match TRBD1. The V segment lost 4 bases and the J segment 0 bases; nucleotides outside the gene matches: 5. Germline V gives CDR1 SGHRS, CDR2 YFSETQ. This CDR3 is built from 17 residues. The CDR3 DNA sequence: TGCGCCAGCAGCCTCACAGGGGGCGACTCCTATAATTCACCCCTCCACTTT. This gives the protein CASSLTGGDSYNSPLHF.

This clone has more than one count but fewer than ten. The V gene is TRBV28, the J gene TRBJ1-1, with a weak D call TRBD1 (5 bases). The V gene lost 7 bases and the J gene lost 10 bases, with 19 bases spanning the gap. CDR3 length: 13 amino acids. Per germline, CDR1 MDHEN and CDR2 SYDVKM. The CDR3 coding sequence is TGTGCCAGCACCAAGGGGCTGGGGTTAGGAGCTTTCTTT. Protein product: CASTKGLGLGAFF.

The gene calls are TRBV4-3 and TRBJ2-2, with a possible D match to TRBD1 (6 bases). Germline lookup yields CDR1 LGHNA and CDR2 YSLEER. V lost 5 bases, J lost 5 bases, and 15 bases lay in between. The CDR3 is 15 residues long. The CDR3 spells CASSYKATGTGELFF. CDR3 DNA sequence: TGCGCCAGCAGCTACAAGGCCACAGGGACCGGGGAGCTGTTTTTT.

This sequence joins TRBV10-3 and TRBJ1-2; 11 bases map to TRBD1. The ends lost 3 bases at V and 6 bases at J; junction bases unmatched: 9. There are 16 residues in the CDR3. Germline-derived CDR1 and CDR2 are ENHRY and SYGVKD. The chain's CDR3 is CAISDLGLGQGDGYTF. As DNA, the CDR3 is TGTGCCATCAGTGACCTGGGGTTGGGACAGGGGGATGGCTACACCTTC.

The genes are TRBV3-1 (or the pseudogene TRBV3-2) and TRBJ1-5; D is uncertain. CDR1 is LGHDT, CDR2 YNNKEL, per germline (reference sequence). The CDR3 is 14 amino acids. V gave up 4 bases and J gave up 4 bases, with 11 bases separating them. This CDR3 is CASSPYLMNQPQHF. CDR3 nucleotide sequence: TGTGCCAGCAGCCCATACTTGATGAATCAGCCCCAGCATTTT.

The V call is TRBV9, the J call TRBJ1-5; the D gene is possibly TRBD1 (6 bases). This CDR3 comprises 16 residues. Deletions cut 0 bases from V and 0 bases from J, with 10 bases between. The V gene's germline CDR1 is SGDLS and CDR2 YYNGEE. The CDR3 DNA reads TGTGCCAGCAGCGTAGGTTCGGGACATAGCAATCAGCCCCAGCATTTT. Amino acid sequence: CASSVGSGHSNQPQHF.

A word on this clone: Different DNA sequences within this sample yield the same CDR3. The chain is built from TRBV9 and TRBJ2-3, with D hard to call. The CDR3 contains 12 residues. The ends were cut back, 0 bases at V and 4 bases at J, with 3 bases in the middle. Germline CDR1 is SGDLS and CDR2 is YYNGEE. As DNA, the CDR3 is TGTGCCAGCAGCGTAGCAGCAGATACGCAGTATTTT. Residues: CASSVAADTQYF.

V and J are TRBV5-8 and TRBJ2-3; 7 nucleotides line up with TRBD1. This CDR3 spans 15 amino acids. V gave up 5 bases and J gave up 4 bases; unmatched junction bases: 10. Looked up from germline, CDR1 is SGHTS and CDR2 is YDEGEE. This chain's CDR3 is CASSTGQTNSDTQYF. Written as DNA, the CDR3 is TGTGCCAGCAGTACGGGACAGACGAACTCAGATACGCAGTATTTT.

This chain joins TRBV7-6 and TRBJ2-3; D might be TRBD2 (6 bases). The CDR3 runs 15 residues. Germline loops: CDR1 SGHVS, CDR2 FNYEAQ. Trimming took 2 bases from V and 0 from J, leaving 9 bases between them. The CDR3 spells CASSLLASSTDTQYF. The CDR3 bases are TGTGCCAGCAGCTTACTAGCGTCTAGCACAGATACGCAGTATTTT.

The J gene is TRBJ2-2, the V gene TRBV3-1 (or the pseudogene TRBV3-2); TRBD2 is a possible D gene (7 bases). V lost 5 bases, J lost 6 bases, and 10 bases lay in between. CDR3 length: 13 residues. Germline V gene data show CDR1 as LGHDT and CDR2 as YNNKEL (reference sequence). The CDR3 loop is CASSKGGSGELFF. In DNA, the CDR3 is TGTGCCAGCAGCAAGGGGGGGTCCGGGGAGCTGTTTTTT.

The V gene is TRBV15, the J gene TRBJ2-5, with D perhaps TRBD2 (6 bases). Germline V gene lookup returns CDR1 LNHNV and CDR2 YYDKDF (reference sequence). The length of the CDR3 is 14 residues. The V end lost 0 bases, the J end lost 5 bases, and 10 bases lay between the germline ends. The CDR3 bases are TGTGCCACCAGCAGAGAGGCGGGGTGGGAGACCCAGTACTTC. This sequence encodes CATSREAGWETQYF.

This sequence joins TRBV7-2 and TRBJ1-1; D gene ambiguous. The length of the CDR3 is 15 residues. Trimming left V 1 base short and J 0 bases short, with 9 bases between. CDR1 is SGHTA and CDR2 is FQGNSA in the germline V gene. DNA of the CDR3: TGTGCCAGCAGCTTAGTACAGACCATGAACACTGAAGCTTTCTTT. This codes for CASSLVQTMNTEAFF.

On this clone: A junction end diverges from the germline sequence, so it may reflect a read error. This chain links TRBV7-9 with TRBJ2-1, with D perhaps TRBD1 (6 bases). Germline V gives CDR1 SEHNR, CDR2 FQNEAQ (reference sequence). The CDR3 consists of 15 residues. This chain's CDR3 is CAGSMTGTYYNEQFF. CDR3 DNA sequence: TGTGCCGGCAGTATGACCGGGACATATTACAATGAGCAGTTCTTC. Drawing the rest from reference TRBV7-9 and TRBJ2-1, the complete variable domain is DTGVSQNPRHKITKRGQNVTFRCDPISEHNRLYWYRQTLGQGPEFLTYFQNEAQLEKSRLLSDRFSAERPKGSFSTLEIQRTEQGDSAMYLCAGSMTGTYYNEQFFGPGTRLTVL.

The CDR3 loop is CAISARGTGGNYGYTF. CDR3 sequence (DNA): TGTGCCATCAGTGCACGAGGGACAGGGGGAAACTATGGCTACACCTTC. The chain recombines TRBV10-3 with TRBJ1-2; 11 bases align to TRBD1. V was clipped by 4 bases and J by 2 bases; unmatched bases: 6. This CDR3 is 16 amino acids long. Germline-derived CDR1 and CDR2 are ENHRY and SYGVKD.

This clone showed up just a few times. The gene calls are TRBV20-1 and TRBJ2-4, with 7 bases matching TRBD1. Trimming removed 3 bases from V and 1 base from J; junction bases left unmatched: 3. Germline-derived CDR1 and CDR2 are DFQATT and SNEGSKA (reference sequence). The CDR3 spans 14 residues. The CDR3 nucleotides are TGCAGTGCTAGTACAGGGGTGGCCAAAAACATTCAGTACTTC. Its protein product is CSASTGVAKNIQYF.

The CDR3 region is CASTRDNYNEQFF. In DNA, the CDR3 is TGTGCCAGCACCCGGGACAACTACAATGAGCAGTTCTTC. The rearrangement links TRBV5-5 to TRBJ2-1; D may be TRBD1 (6 bases). Germline CDR1 reads SGHKS; CDR2 reads YYEKEE (reference sequence). V lost 6 bases and J lost 3, with 10 bases in between. The CDR3 consists of 13 residues.

The chain has TRBV11-3 and TRBJ1-3; TRBD1 aligns across 7 bases. V gave up 3 bases and J gave up 4 bases; unmatched junction bases: 3. This CDR3 is built from 14 residues. Germline V lookup: CDR1 SGHNT, CDR2 YENEEA. CDR3 amino acids: CASSFGTAGNTIYF. Here the CDR3 DNA reads TGTGCCAGCAGCTTCGGGACAGCAGGAAACACCATATATTTT.

The chain employs TRBV6-4 and TRBJ1-5; no clear D gene. This CDR3 has 12 residues. Trimming took off 9 bases at V and 3 bases at J, with 9 bases between the two ends. Germline CDR1 and CDR2: MRHNA and SNTAGT. CDR3 sequence (DNA): TGTGCCAGTGCAGGACTCAATCAGCCCCAGCATTTT. This sequence encodes CASAGLNQPQHF.

The chain joins TRBV10-3 to TRBJ1-5; perhaps TRBD1 as D (5 bases). There are 13 residues in the CDR3. Germline V gene data show CDR1 as ENHRY and CDR2 as SYGVKD. The V gene lost 10 bases and the J gene lost 1 base, with 11 bases spanning the gap. The CDR3, as DNA: TGTGCCACGATGGGGGGGAGCAATCAGCCCCAGCATTTT. Protein product: CATMGGSNQPQHF.

This chain uses TRBV19 with TRBJ1-6; no clear D. V lost 7 bases and J 0 bases, leaving 7 bases between the germline ends. The CDR3 extends over 14 amino acids. From germline, CDR1 is LNHDA and CDR2 SQIVND (reference sequence). CDR3: CASTLSSYNSPLHF. The CDR3 DNA sequence: TGTGCCAGTACTCTGAGCTCCTATAATTCACCCCTCCACTTT.

V usage is TRBV4-3 and J usage is TRBJ2-1, with D tentatively TRBD2 (6 bases). The length of the CDR3 is 15 residues. V was pared by 0 bases and J by 5 bases, with 11 bases between. Germline V lookup: CDR1 LGHNA, CDR2 YSLEER. CDR3 nucleotides: TGCGCCAGCAGCCAAGATCGGCGGGGTGACAATGAGCAGTTCTTC. Residues: CASSQDRRGDNEQFF.